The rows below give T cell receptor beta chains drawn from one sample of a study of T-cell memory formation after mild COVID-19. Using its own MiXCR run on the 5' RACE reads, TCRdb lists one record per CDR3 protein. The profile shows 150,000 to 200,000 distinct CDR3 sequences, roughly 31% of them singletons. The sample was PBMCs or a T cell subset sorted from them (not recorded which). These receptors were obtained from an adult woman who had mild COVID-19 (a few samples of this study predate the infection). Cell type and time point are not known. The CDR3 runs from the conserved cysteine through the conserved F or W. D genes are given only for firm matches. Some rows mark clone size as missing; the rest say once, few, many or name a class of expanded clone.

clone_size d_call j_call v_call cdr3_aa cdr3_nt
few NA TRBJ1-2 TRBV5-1 CASSPQGPNYGYTF TGCGCCAGCAGCCCCCAAGGACCTAACTATGGCTACACCTTC
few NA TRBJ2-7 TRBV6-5 CASRIGGRYEQYF TGTGCCAGCAGAATCGGGGGAAGGTACGAGCAGTACTTC
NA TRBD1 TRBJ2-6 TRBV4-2 CASSHNRGSGANVLTF TGTGCCAGCAGCCATAACAGGGGCTCTGGGGCCAACGTCCTGACTTTC
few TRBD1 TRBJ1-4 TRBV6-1 CASSAGQAGEKLFF TGTGCCAGCAGTGCGGGACAGGCTGGTGAAAAACTGTTTTTT
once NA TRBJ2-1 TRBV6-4 CASSAQGGYNEQFF TGTGCCAGCAGTGCCCAGGGGGGTTACAATGAGCAGTTCTTC
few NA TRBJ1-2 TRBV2 CASLAGSLGGYTF TGTGCCAGTCTCGCTGGGTCCCTGGGGGGCTACACCTTC
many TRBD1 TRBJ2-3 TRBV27 CASSLGDRGRGTDTQYF TGTGCCAGCAGTTTAGGGGACAGGGGGCGCGGTACAGATACGCAGTATTTT
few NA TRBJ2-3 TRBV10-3 CAISDGGTDTQYF TGTGCCATCAGTGATGGCGGCACAGATACGCAGTATTTT
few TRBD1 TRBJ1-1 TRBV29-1 CSVETGGASAFF TGCAGCGTTGAGACAGGGGGCGCGAGCGCTTTCTTT
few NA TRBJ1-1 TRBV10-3 CAIRERGWDTEAFF TGTGCCATCAGGGAAAGGGGGTGGGACACTGAAGCTTTCTTT
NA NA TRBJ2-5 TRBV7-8 CASSLGDGRRGTQYF TGTGCCAGCAGCTTAGGGGACGGGAGAAGGGGGACCCAGTACTTC
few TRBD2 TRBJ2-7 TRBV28 CASSPPAGGLYEQYF TGTGCCAGCAGTCCCCCCGCGGGAGGCTTATACGAGCAGTACTTC